Listed below are T cell receptor beta chains from one sample, sequenced in a study of blood T cell repertoires in COVID-19. Generated by immunoSEQ multiplex PCR, the TCRdb table keeps only in-frame clones and is missing some. The data contain about 140,000 clones, roughly 86% of them singletons. What was sequenced was peripheral blood. These receptors originate from a woman aged 45-65 years with acute or convalescent COVID-19. CDR3s include the opening cysteine and the closing phenylalanine or tryptophan.

>TRBV10-1
CASSPGAFGYTF
>TRBV29-1
CSVDVPGAVDSPLHF
>TRBV11-1
CASSSHTEAFF
>TRBV7-9
CASSLLDEQYF
>TRBV29-1
CSVSDRGSTNEKLFF
>TRBV10-3
CAIKEDGYTF
>TRBV5-1
CASSVILAGGTYNEQFF
>TRBV18
CASSPEDWGIGNSPLHF
>TRBV27
CASSGGQSVEQYF
>TRBV9
CASSPKGGSNTGELFF
>TRBV2
CASGRDREGKNTEAFF
>TRBV15
CATGLGGELTYNEQFF
>TRBV30
CAWSDGGGRNTEAFF
>TRBV27
CASSHILVESSYNEQFF
>TRBV19
CASSTSLGGIAGVPLAKNIQYF
>TRBV9
CASSPRDKNTEAFF
>TRBV7-9
CASRPRAYLTDTQYF
>TRBV10-3
CAMGDGTGVHGYTF
>TRBV10-3
CAISQAGENYGYTF
>TRBV11-2
CASSLDPGGTEAFF
>TRBV5-5
CASSWAAGVSYNQPQHF
>TRBV10-3
CAITGNPFTDTQYF
>TRBV5-8
CASSSISMNTEAFF
>TRBV19
CASSPYTTGEREKLFF
>TRBV18
CASSPPDRATKGGQFF
>TRBV30
CAWSLGYRAPYEQYF
>TRBV5-3
CARSLNRGTENTEAFF
>TRBV3-1/TRBV3-2
CASSQADRQAFF
>TRBV5-1
CASSFGQGPYEPQHF